What follows is one T cell receptor beta chain and its context. The CDR3 is made up of 19 amino acids. V dropped 1 base and J dropped 0; count of bases not matched to a gene: 12. The germline CDR1 and CDR2 sequences are SGHNT and YYREEE (reference sequence). Generated by immunoSEQ multiplex PCR, the TCRdb table keeps only in-frame clones and is missing some. The data contain 90,000 to 120,000 clones, over 90% of them singletons. This record belongs to a study of siplizumab effects on memory and regulatory T cells. Sequencing input: Tregs sorted from blood. The TCR originated in a human donor in good health. The rearrangement links TRBV5-4 to TRBJ2-5, with 10 nucleotides matching TRBD2. The CDR3 DNA reads as TGTGCCAGCAGCTTGAAGTTGCTAGCGGGGGTGGGGTACCAAGAGACCCAGTACTTC. This sequence encodes CASSLKLLAGVGYQETQYF.